Below are 26 T cell receptor beta chains sequenced from a single sample in a study of regulatory T cells in long-lasting Graves disease. Time point indicated: persistent/refractory GD, antithyroid drugs over 5 years with positive TRAb. Preparation of the TCR library used RNA extracted from PBMCs. Arm-PCR of CDR3 regions with iRepertoire HTBI primers generated TCR beta libraries. TCRdb fed the multiplex PCR reads into MiXCR, producing one record per CDR3 protein. This table has around 430,000 distinct CDR3 sequences, 22% appearing once. This sample comprised peripheral blood mononuclear cells (PBMCs), obtained when the disease was refractory, from a patient treated with antithyroid drugs. These receptors originate from a female donor with Graves disease.

This clonotype was seen ten or more times. The rearrangement links TRBV28 to TRBJ1-1; no definite D call. This CDR3 contains 12 residues. The germline V and J ends were trimmed by 5 bases and 8 bases, with 12 bases remaining between them. Per germline, CDR1 MDHEN and CDR2 SYDVKM. The CDR3 sequence: CASSKGGREAFF. Written as DNA, the CDR3 is TGTGCCAGCAGTAAGGGAGGGCGGGAAGCTTTCTTT.

In this sample, this clonotype turned up many times. The chain is built from TRBV28 and TRBJ2-7; D unclear. The germline gives CDR1 MDHEN, CDR2 SYDVKM. The CDR3 contains 15 residues. Trimming stripped 1 base from V and 1 base from J, with 11 bases between. CDR3 nucleotide sequence: TGTGCCAGCAGTTTATTGCTTCAGAGTTCCTACGAGCAGTACTTC. Translated, it gives CASSLLLQSSYEQYF.

Ten or more counts support this clonotype. V and J are TRBV12-3 or TRBV12-4 and TRBJ1-4; D gene ambiguous. The V end was cut by 0 bases, the J end by 8 bases, with 7 bases between. The CDR3 extends over 13 amino acids. The chain's CDR3 is CASSLARREKLFF. In DNA, the CDR3 is TGTGCCAGCAGTTTAGCGCGTAGGGAAAAACTGTTTTTT.

This clonotype was detected many times. The J gene is TRBJ2-7, the V gene TRBV28; 8 bases are a match to TRBD2. Germline V gene data show CDR1 as MDHEN and CDR2 as SYDVKM. Losses at the gene ends were 6 bases for V and 2 bases for J; bases not matched to a gene: 9. There are 15 residues in the CDR3. For the CDR3, the DNA is TGTGCCAGCAGGGTGAGCGGGGGTCCCGCCTACGAGCAGTACTTC. This gives the protein CASRVSGGPAYEQYF.

This clonotype showed up just a few times. J is TRBJ2-7 and V is TRBV4-1; D ambiguous. CDR1 and CDR2 from the germline V gene are MGHRA and YSYEKL. Between the trimmed V and J ends, which lost 4 bases and 2 bases, there was a span of 12 bases. The CDR3 covers 14 residues. The CDR3 DNA reads as TGCGCCAGCAGCCCCGTTGGGAAGACCTACGAGCAGTACTTC. Its translation: CASSPVGKTYEQYF.

This clonotype was recorded a few times. This chain connects TRBV12-3 or TRBV12-4 to TRBJ1-3; 7 bases are shared with TRBD1. The CDR3 runs to 15 residues. V shed 6 bases, J shed 4 bases, and the junction held 9 bases outside the gene matches. The CDR3 DNA reads as TGTGCCAGCAGCATCTCCGGGACAGCCGGAAACACCATATATTTT. Translating gives CASSISGTAGNTIYF.

The chain carries TRBV6-1 and TRBJ1-3; D is unresolved. V was pared by 6 bases and J by 4 bases, with 13 bases between. From germline, CDR1 is MNHNS and CDR2 SASEGT. The length of the CDR3 is 14 residues. For the CDR3, the DNA is TGTGCCAGCAGGGTCAAACCAGCGGGAAACACCATATATTTT. It is translated as CASRVKPAGNTIYF.

A few counts support this clonotype. V and J are TRBV6-1 and TRBJ1-2, with TRBD1 identical over 7 bases. The J segment lost 5 bases and the V segment lost 6 bases, leaving 9 bases of the junction unmatched. This CDR3 is built from 14 residues. In germline, CDR1 is MNHNS, CDR2 SASEGT. CDR3 nucleotide sequence: TGTGCCAGCAGAAGACAGGGAGGAGGATATGGCTACACCTTC. Its protein product is CASRRQGGGYGYTF.

This clonotype was observed a handful of times. The chain uses TRBV29-1 and TRBJ1-2; the D is unclear. From germline, CDR1 is SQVTM and CDR2 ANQGSEA. Trimming left V 7 bases short and J 0 bases short, with 21 bases between. The CDR3 is 16 amino acids. CDR3 amino acids: CSALWAAFPPNYGYTF. The CDR3 DNA sequence: TGCAGCGCCCTCTGGGCAGCCTTCCCCCCTAACTATGGCTACACCTTC.

Worth noting for this clonotype: At one end, the junction sequence differs from germline, possibly due to a read error. The chain carries TRBV19 and TRBJ1-3, with D uncertain. CDR3 size: 14 residues. The germline CDR1 and CDR2 sequences are LNHDA and SQIVND (reference sequence). Here the CDR3 reads CASTRGSSGNTIYF. CDR3 nucleotides: TGCGCCAGTACAAGAGGGAGCTCTGGAAACACCATATATTTT.

This clonotype came up many times. The gene calls are TRBV2 and TRBJ2-7, with 7 positions matching TRBD1. CDR1 and CDR2 (germline): SNHLY, FYNNEI. The V gene end was trimmed by 4 bases and the J gene end by 4 bases; junction bases not matched to a gene: 7. The CDR3 has 14 residues. CDR3 nucleotides: TGTGCCAGCAGTGCTACAGGGGTGGGGTACGAGCAGTACTTC. Translating it yields CASSATGVGYEQYF.

This clonotype was seen many times. The V gene is TRBV28, the J gene TRBJ2-5; perhaps TRBD1 as D (5 bases). V was trimmed by 5 bases and J by 4 bases, leaving 17 bases between them. CDR1 and CDR2 (germline): MDHEN, SYDVKM. The CDR3 covers 15 residues. CDR3 DNA sequence: TGTGCCAGCAGTCGTGATCAGGGAAGGGGAGAGACCCAGTACTTC. It yields the protein CASSRDQGRGETQYF.

This clonotype was observed many times. J is TRBJ2-7 and V is TRBV29-1; 9 bases fit TRBD1. Germline V gives CDR1 SQVTM, CDR2 ANQGSEA. This CDR3 spans 13 amino acids. The junction had 4 bases not matched to a gene; V was cut back by 6 bases and J by 1 base. CDR3 sequence (DNA): TGCAGCGTCCGCGGGACAGGGTCCTACGAGCAGTACTTC. Protein sequence: CSVRGTGSYEQYF.

Concerning this clonotype itself: At one end, the junction sequence differs from germline, possibly due to a read error. V is TRBV5-1 and J is TRBJ2-7; 8 bases align to TRBD1. This CDR3 is 12 amino acids long. Looked up from germline, CDR1 is SGHRS and CDR2 is YFSETQ. The CDR3 reads CANSWGQAEQYF. The DNA of the CDR3 is TGCGCCAACAGCTGGGGACAGGCGGAGCAGTACTTC.

There are a few counts of this clonotype. The chain is built from TRBV7-2 and TRBJ1-1; 11 bases are shared with TRBD1. In germline, CDR1 is SGHTA, CDR2 FQGNSA. CDR3 length: 17 residues. V was clipped by 5 bases and J by 4 bases; unmatched bases: 12. The chain's CDR3 is CASSPRTGGGGGTEAFF. The CDR3 coding sequence is TGTGCCAGCAGCCCCCGGACAGGGGGCGGAGGGGGCACTGAAGCTTTCTTT.

This sequence joins TRBV10-3 and TRBJ2-3; 8 bases line up with TRBD1. Trimming cost V 2 bases and J 2 bases; bases outside gene matches: 6. CDR1 and CDR2 from the germline V gene are ENHRY and SYGVKD. CDR3 length: 16 amino acids. The CDR3 DNA reads TGTGCCATCAGTGAGGGACAGGGACAATCCACAGATACGCAGTATTTT. Translated, it gives CAISEGQGQSTDTQYF.

The chain has TRBV12-3 or TRBV12-4 and TRBJ1-1; 8 bases agree with TRBD1. This CDR3 comprises 14 residues. With V trimmed by 8 bases and J by 1 base, 6 bases remained unmatched. CDR3 sequence: CASVRTGTNTEAFF. The CDR3 DNA reads TGTGCCAGCGTTAGGACAGGGACGAACACTGAAGCTTTCTTT.

This clonotype was picked up many times. The V call is TRBV7-2, the J call TRBJ2-2; TRBD1 aligns across 12 bases. J lost 7 bases, V lost 6 bases, and 9 bases had no gene match. Germline loops: CDR1 SGHTA, CDR2 FQGNSA. The CDR3 is made up of 16 amino acids. This chain's CDR3 is CASRATGQGAVGELFF. CDR3 coding DNA: TGTGCCAGCAGGGCAACGGGACAGGGGGCGGTCGGGGAGCTGTTTTTT.

On this clonotype: A single base separates this from a much larger clone, so it may be a read error. The V call is TRBV11-2, the J call TRBJ2-5; the match to TRBD2 covers 8 bases. The germline V gene has CDR1 SGHAT and CDR2 FQNNGV. The CDR3 has 15 residues. For the CDR3, the DNA is TGTGCCGGCAGCCTTAACGGGAGGGCTGAGGAGACCCAGTACTTC. As protein: CAGSLNGRAEETQYF.

This clonotype was observed a few times. The chain recombines TRBV19 with TRBJ2-2; TRBD1 agrees at 7 bases. V lost 5 bases, J lost 3 bases, and 9 bases stayed unmatched. Per the germline V gene, CDR1 is LNHDA and CDR2 is SQIVND (reference sequence). CDR3 length equals 16 residues. CDR3 residues: CASSVNRGADTGELFF. CDR3 sequence (DNA): TGTGCCAGTAGTGTAAACAGGGGCGCCGACACCGGGGAGCTGTTTTTT.

This clonotype was counted at least ten times. The chain joins TRBV9 to TRBJ2-1, with a possible D match to TRBD1 (5 bases). V was trimmed by 4 bases and J by 9 bases, leaving 11 bases between them. Germline CDR1 reads SGDLS; CDR2 reads YYNGEE. This CDR3 contains 12 residues. The DNA of the CDR3 is TGTGCCAGCAGCCAGGACAACAGTGAGCAGTTCTTC. Encoded protein: CASSQDNSEQFF.

The CDR3 is CSVGAASRAFF. The CDR3 nucleotides read TGCAGCGTTGGGGCGGCCTCCAGAGCTTTCTTT. The chain links TRBV29-1 to TRBJ1-1; no clear D gene. Germline CDR1 and CDR2: SQVTM and ANQGSEA. This CDR3 region has 11 residues. V gave up 4 bases and J gave up 10 bases, with 13 bases separating them.

This clonotype was found many times. This sequence joins TRBV28 and TRBJ1-5; weak D call: TRBD1 (5 bases). Germline assignment: CDR1 MDHEN and CDR2 SYDVKM. The CDR3 runs 18 residues. Trimming cost V 4 bases and J 0 bases, with 19 bases left between them. CDR3 DNA sequence: TGTGCCAGCAGTTCAGCAAGACAGTTACTCTATAGCAATCAGCCCCAGCATTTT. Amino acid sequence: CASSSARQLLYSNQPQHF. The full variable domain, completed using reference TRBV28 and TRBJ1-5, is DVKVTQSSRYLVKRTGEKVFLECVQDMDHENMFWYRQDPGLGLRLIYFSYDVKMKEKGDIPEGYSVSREKKERFSLILESASTNQTSMYLCASSSARQLLYSNQPQHFGDGTRLSIL.

The V and J genes are TRBV10-3 and TRBJ2-7; a weak D match, TRBD1 (6 bases). Trimming removed 0 bases from V and 6 bases from J, with 18 bases in between. There are 16 residues in the CDR3. The germline gives CDR1 ENHRY, CDR2 SYGVKD. The CDR3 nucleotides are TGTGCCATCAGTGAGTCCCCCTTCTCGGCACAGGGCGAGCAGTACTTC. This codes for CAISESPFSAQGEQYF.

This clonotype appeared many times. V gene TRBV27 combines with J gene TRBJ1-5, with TRBD1 identical over 7 bases. CDR3 length: 16 amino acids. CDR1 is MNHEY and CDR2 is SMNVEV in the germline V gene (reference sequence). Trimming took 6 bases from V and 5 from J; bases not matched to a gene: 13. The DNA of the CDR3 is TGTGCCAGCAGGGGGGATTTCCGGGGACAGTATCAGCCCCAGCATTTT. Protein product: CASRGDFRGQYQPQHF.

This clonotype was detected ten times or more. V gene TRBV7-9 combines with J gene TRBJ2-5; 7 bases agree with TRBD1. Germline-derived CDR1 and CDR2 are SEHNR and FQNEAQ (reference sequence). The J segment lost 2 bases and the V segment lost 6 bases, leaving 6 bases of the junction unmatched. The CDR3 contains 14 residues. The DNA of the CDR3 is TGTGCCAGCAGTTTATCAGGGGGACAAGAGACCCAGTACTTC. This gives the protein CASSLSGGQETQYF. Full variable domain (rest looked up from reference TRBV7-9 and TRBJ2-5): DTGVSQNPRHKITKRGQNVTFRCDPISEHNRLYWYRQTLGQGPEFLTYFQNEAQLEKSRLLSDRFSAERPKGSFSTLEIQRTEQGDSAMYLCASSLSGGQETQYFGPGTRLLVL.